These 9 T cell receptor beta chains were all obtained from the same sample, sequenced in a study of T cell repertoires in cytomegalovirus infection. TCRdb called the reads again in MiXCR, with one record for every CDR3 protein. In the table there are 130,000 or so distinct CDR3 sequences, 6.5% of which are singletons. Sequences were obtained from PBMCs. The receptors here all came from a human donor in good health (CMV status not recorded). Some clones in this sample may be carry-over from other donors' samples.

This clonotype was detected only a few times. This chain uses TRBV6-5 with TRBJ2-4, with D unclear. The CDR3 totals 17 residues. The V and J ends lost 0 bases and 0 bases respectively, with 12 bases between them. Germline V gene data show CDR1 as MNHEY and CDR2 as SVGAGI. The CDR3 coding sequence is TGTGCCAGCAGTTACTCAAGCATTAAAGGAGCCAAAAACATTCAGTACTTC. This sequence encodes CASSYSSIKGAKNIQYF.

The chain couples TRBV11-2 to TRBJ2-1; 7 nucleotides agree with TRBD2. CDR3 length: 17 amino acids. CDR1 SGHAT and CDR2 FQNNGV come from the germline V gene. V shed 6 bases and J 7 bases; nucleotides not matched to a gene: 18. The CDR3 spells CASRPFGGGRGANEQFF. DNA of the CDR3: TGTGCCAGCAGACCTTTTGGGGGGGGGAGGGGTGCGAATGAGCAGTTCTTC.

This clonotype was found many times. The rearrangement links TRBV11-2 to TRBJ1-3; no clear D. CDR1 and CDR2 from the germline V gene are SGHAT and FQNNGV. The CDR3 consists of 13 residues. V was shortened by 5 bases and J by 6 bases, with 11 bases between the two germline ends. The CDR3 spells CASSPGSVNTIYF. CDR3 coding DNA: TGTGCCAGCAGCCCAGGAAGTGTAAACACCATATATTTT.

This clonotype occurred many times. The rearrangement joins TRBV7-2 to TRBJ1-5; D is unclear. The CDR3 runs to 16 residues. Deletions cut 2 bases from V and 0 bases from J, with 11 bases between. CDR1 SGHTA and CDR2 FQGNSA come from the germline V gene. CDR3: CASSLIRGSSNQPQHF. CDR3 nucleotides: TGTGCCAGCAGCTTAATCAGAGGCTCTAGCAATCAGCCCCAGCATTTT. Combining the CDR3 with reference TRBV7-2 and TRBJ1-5 gives the whole variable domain GAGVSQSPSNKVTEKGKDVELRCDPISGHTALYWYRQSLGQGLEFLIYFQGNSAPDKSGLPSDRFSAERTGGSVSTLTIQRTQQEDSAVYLCASSLIRGSSNQPQHFGDGTRLSIL.

This clonotype was found many times. The chain links TRBV6-6 to TRBJ1-1, with 7 bases fitting TRBD1. J lost 12 bases, V lost 7 bases, and 8 bases had no gene match. The CDR3 extends over 11 amino acids. Germline CDR1 reads MNHNY; CDR2 reads SVGAGI (reference sequence). CDR3 amino acids: CASIGGGRTFF. For the CDR3, the DNA is TGTGCCAGCATAGGGGGCGGCCGGACTTTCTTT.

This clonotype was seen a few times. The rearrangement joins TRBV2 to TRBJ1-1, with 8 bases aligning to TRBD1. The CDR3 length is 14 residues. V lost 7 bases, J lost 4 bases, and 8 bases stayed unmatched. Germline-derived CDR1 and CDR2 are SNHLY and FYNNEI. Written as DNA, the CDR3 is TGTGCCAGCAAAATAGACAGGGGAGGCACTGAAGCTTTCTTT. This sequence encodes CASKIDRGGTEAFF. Full variable domain (outside the CDR3, taken from reference TRBV2 and TRBJ1-1): EPEVTQTPSHQVTQMGQEVILRCVPISNHLYFYWYRQILGQKVEFLVSFYNNEISEKSEIFDDQFSVERPDGSNFTLKIRSTKLEDSAMYFCASKIDRGGTEAFFGQGTRLTVV.

This clonotype was counted many times. The chain links TRBV7-2 to TRBJ1-3, with a possible D match to TRBD1 (5 bases). Germline lookup yields CDR1 SGHTA and CDR2 FQGNSA. The CDR3 contains 15 residues. Trimming cost V 5 bases and J 5 bases, with 16 bases left between them. The CDR3 DNA follows: TGTGCCAGCAGCGGGGCCGGGAGTTTGCGAAACACCATATATTTT. This sequence encodes CASSGAGSLRNTIYF.

This clonotype was found a few times. The rearrangement links TRBV29-1 to TRBJ2-7; D ambiguous. Germline CDR1 and CDR2: SQVTM and ANQGSEA. V was pared by 4 bases and J by 0 bases, with 7 bases between. The CDR3 has 12 amino acids. CDR3 region: CSVVASSYEQYF. For the CDR3, the DNA is TGCAGCGTTGTGGCGAGCTCCTACGAGCAGTACTTC.

Ten or more counts support this clonotype. Here the CDR3 DNA reads TGTGCCAGCAGTTACTCCAGACTCCAGCTGTTTTTT. Translated: CASSYSRLQLFF. The chain carries TRBV6-2 or TRBV6-3 and TRBJ2-2; no clear D gene. The CDR3 covers 12 residues. V was trimmed by 0 bases and J by 12 bases, leaving 8 bases between them. CDR1 is MNHEY, CDR2 SVGEGT, per germline.